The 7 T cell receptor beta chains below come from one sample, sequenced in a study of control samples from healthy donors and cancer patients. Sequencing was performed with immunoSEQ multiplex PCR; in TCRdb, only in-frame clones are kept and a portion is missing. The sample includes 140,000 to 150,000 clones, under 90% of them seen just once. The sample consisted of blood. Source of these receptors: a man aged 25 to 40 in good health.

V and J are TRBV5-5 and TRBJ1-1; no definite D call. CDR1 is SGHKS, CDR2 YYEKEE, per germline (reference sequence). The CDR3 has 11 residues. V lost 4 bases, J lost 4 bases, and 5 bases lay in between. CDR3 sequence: CASSEVTEAFF. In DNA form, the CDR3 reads TGTGCCAGCAGCGAAGTCACTGAAGCTTTCTTT.

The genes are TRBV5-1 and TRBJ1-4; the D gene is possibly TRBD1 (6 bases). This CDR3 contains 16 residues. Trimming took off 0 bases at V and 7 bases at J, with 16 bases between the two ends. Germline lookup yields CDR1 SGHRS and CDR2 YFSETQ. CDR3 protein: CASSLVSGGSGEKLFF. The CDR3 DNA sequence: TGCGCCAGCAGCTTGGTTTCGGGGGGCAGTGGTGAAAAACTGTTTTTT. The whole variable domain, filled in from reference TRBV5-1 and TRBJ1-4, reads KAGVTQTPRYLIKTRGQQVTLSCSPISGHRSVSWYQQTPGQGLQFLFEYFSETQRNKGNFPGRFSGRQFSNSRSEMNVSTLELGDSALYLCASSLVSGGSGEKLFFGSGTQLSVL.

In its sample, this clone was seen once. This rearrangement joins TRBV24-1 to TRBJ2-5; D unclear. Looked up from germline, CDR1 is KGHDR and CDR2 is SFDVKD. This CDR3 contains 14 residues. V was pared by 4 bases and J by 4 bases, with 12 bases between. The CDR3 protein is CATSEVTTSETQYF. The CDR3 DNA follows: TGTGCCACCAGTGAGGTTACCACGTCAGAGACCCAGTACTTC.

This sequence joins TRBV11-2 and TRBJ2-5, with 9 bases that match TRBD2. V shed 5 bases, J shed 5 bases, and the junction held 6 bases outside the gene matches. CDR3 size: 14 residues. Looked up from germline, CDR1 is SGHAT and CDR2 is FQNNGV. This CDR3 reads CASSRLAGWETQYF. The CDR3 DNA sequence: TGTGCCAGCAGCCGGCTAGCGGGGTGGGAGACCCAGTACTTC.

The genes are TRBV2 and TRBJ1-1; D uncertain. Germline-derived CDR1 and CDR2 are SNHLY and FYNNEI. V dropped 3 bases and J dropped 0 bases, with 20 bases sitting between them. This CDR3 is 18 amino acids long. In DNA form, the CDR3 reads TGTGCCAGCAGTGAGTTCGGTGGGCAGTTGCTCATGAACACTGAAGCTTTCTTT. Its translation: CASSEFGGQLLMNTEAFF.

The CDR3 region is CASSLDRHSYGYTF. The CDR3 DNA is TGTGCCAGCAGCTTAGATCGTCACAGCTATGGCTACACCTTC. The J gene is TRBJ1-2, the V gene TRBV11-2; D is unclear. CDR1 is SGHAT and CDR2 is FQNNGV in the germline V gene. Trimming removed 0 bases at V and 4 bases at J, with 9 bases between. The CDR3 covers 14 residues. Together with reference TRBV11-2 and TRBJ1-2, the CDR3 gives the full variable domain: EAGVAQSPRYKIIEKRQSVAFWCNPISGHATLYWYQQILGQGPKLLIQFQNNGVVDDSQLPKDRFSAERLKGVDSTLKIQPAKLEDSAVYLCASSLDRHSYGYTFGSGTRLTVV.

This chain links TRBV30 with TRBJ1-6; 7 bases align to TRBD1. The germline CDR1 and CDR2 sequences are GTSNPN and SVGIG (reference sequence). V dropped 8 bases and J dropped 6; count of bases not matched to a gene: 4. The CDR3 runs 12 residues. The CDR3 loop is CAGDRANSPLHF. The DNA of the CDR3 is TGTGCCGGAGACAGGGCTAATTCACCCCTCCACTTT.